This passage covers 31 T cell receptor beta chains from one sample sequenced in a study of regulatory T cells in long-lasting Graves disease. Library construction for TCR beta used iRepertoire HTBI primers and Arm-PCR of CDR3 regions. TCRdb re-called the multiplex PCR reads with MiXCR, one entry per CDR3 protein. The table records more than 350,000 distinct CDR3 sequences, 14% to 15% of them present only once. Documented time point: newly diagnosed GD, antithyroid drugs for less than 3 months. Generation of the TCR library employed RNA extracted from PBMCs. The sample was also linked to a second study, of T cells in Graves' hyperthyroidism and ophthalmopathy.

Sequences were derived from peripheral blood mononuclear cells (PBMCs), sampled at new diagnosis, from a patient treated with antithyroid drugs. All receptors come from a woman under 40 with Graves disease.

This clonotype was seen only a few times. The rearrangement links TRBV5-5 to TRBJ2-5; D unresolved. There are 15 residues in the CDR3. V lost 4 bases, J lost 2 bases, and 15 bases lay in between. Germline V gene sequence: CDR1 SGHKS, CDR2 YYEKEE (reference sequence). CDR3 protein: CASSPSTDKQETQYF. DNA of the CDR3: TGTGCCAGCAGCCCCTCCACCGACAAGCAAGAGACCCAGTACTTC.

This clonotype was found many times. The CDR3 nucleotides read TGTGCCAGCATCATAGGGGGTTCGACAGATACGCAGTATTTT. Translation gives CASIIGGSTDTQYF. The gene calls are TRBV12-3 or TRBV12-4 and TRBJ2-3, with D perhaps TRBD1 (6 bases). This CDR3 contains 14 residues. V was trimmed by 7 bases and J by 3 bases, leaving 14 bases between them.

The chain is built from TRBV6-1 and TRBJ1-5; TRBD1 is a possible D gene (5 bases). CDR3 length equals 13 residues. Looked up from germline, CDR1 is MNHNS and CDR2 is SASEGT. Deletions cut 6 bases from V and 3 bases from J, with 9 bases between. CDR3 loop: CASREGINQPQHF. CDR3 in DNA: TGTGCCAGCAGGGAGGGGATCAATCAGCCCCAGCATTTT.

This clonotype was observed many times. This CDR3 reads CSATSRLAGDNEQFF. Written as DNA, the CDR3 is TGCAGTGCTACGTCCCGACTAGCGGGGGACAATGAGCAGTTCTTC. The genes are TRBV20-1 and TRBJ2-1; 12 nucleotides agree with TRBD2. CDR1 DFQATT and CDR2 SNEGSKA come from the germline V gene (reference sequence). The V and J ends lost 4 bases and 5 bases, in that order; junction bases with no gene match: 6. The CDR3 is made up of 15 amino acids.

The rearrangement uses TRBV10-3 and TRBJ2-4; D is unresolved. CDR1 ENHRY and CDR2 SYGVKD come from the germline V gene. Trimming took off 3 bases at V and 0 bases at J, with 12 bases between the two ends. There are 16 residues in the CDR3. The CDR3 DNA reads TGTGCCATCAGTGATGGTCTAGACCGAGCCAAAAACATTCAGTACTTC. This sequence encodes CAISDGLDRAKNIQYF.

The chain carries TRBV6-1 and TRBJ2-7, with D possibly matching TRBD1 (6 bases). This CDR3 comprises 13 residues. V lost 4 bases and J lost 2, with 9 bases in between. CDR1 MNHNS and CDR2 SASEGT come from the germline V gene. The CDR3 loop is CASSGGRAYEQYF. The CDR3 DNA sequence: TGTGCCAGCAGTGGGGGGCGCGCCTACGAGCAGTACTTC.

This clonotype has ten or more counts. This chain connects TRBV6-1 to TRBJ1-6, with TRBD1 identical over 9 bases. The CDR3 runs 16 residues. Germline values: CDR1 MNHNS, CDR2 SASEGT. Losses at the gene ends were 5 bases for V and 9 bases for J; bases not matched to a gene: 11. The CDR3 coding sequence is TGTGCCAGCAGTCCTGCCGGGACAGGGTTGAGTTCACCCCTCCACTTT. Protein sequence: CASSPAGTGLSSPLHF.

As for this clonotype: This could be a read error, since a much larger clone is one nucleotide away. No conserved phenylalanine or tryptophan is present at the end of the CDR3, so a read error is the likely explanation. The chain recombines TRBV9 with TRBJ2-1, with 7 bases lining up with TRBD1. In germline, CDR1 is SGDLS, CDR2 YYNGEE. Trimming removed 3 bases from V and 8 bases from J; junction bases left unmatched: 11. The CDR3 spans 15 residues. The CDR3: CASSATGDPGDEQFS. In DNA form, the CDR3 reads TGTGCCAGCAGCGCAACAGGGGACCCAGGGGATGAGCAGTTCTCC.

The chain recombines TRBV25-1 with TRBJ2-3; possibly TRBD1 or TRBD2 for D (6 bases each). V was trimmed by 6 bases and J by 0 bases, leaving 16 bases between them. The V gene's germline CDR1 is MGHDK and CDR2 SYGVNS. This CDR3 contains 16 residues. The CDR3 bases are TGTGCCAGCAGCCCCGGGTGGGGGGCTAGCACAGATACGCAGTATTTT. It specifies CASSPGWGASTDTQYF.

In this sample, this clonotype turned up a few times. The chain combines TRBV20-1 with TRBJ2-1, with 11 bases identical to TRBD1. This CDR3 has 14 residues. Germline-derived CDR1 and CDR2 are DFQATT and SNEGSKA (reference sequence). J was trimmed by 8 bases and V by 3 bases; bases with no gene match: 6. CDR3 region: CSARGDRGGDEQFF. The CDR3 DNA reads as TGCAGTGCTAGGGGGGACAGGGGGGGAGATGAGCAGTTCTTC.

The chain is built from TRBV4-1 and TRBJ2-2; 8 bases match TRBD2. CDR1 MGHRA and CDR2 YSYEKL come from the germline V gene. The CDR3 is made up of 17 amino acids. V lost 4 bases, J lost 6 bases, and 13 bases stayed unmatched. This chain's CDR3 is CASSPPLTAGASGELFF. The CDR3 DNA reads TGCGCCAGCAGCCCCCCCTTAACAGCGGGAGCGTCCGGGGAGCTGTTTTTT.

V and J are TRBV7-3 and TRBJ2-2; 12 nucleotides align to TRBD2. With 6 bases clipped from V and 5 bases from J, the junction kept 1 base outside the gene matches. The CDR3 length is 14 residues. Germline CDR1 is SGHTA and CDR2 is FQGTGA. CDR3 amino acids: CASRGTSGTGELFF. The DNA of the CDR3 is TGTGCCAGCAGGGGGACTAGCGGGACCGGGGAGCTGTTTTTT. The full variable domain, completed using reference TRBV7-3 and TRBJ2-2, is GAGVSQTPSNKVTEKGKYVELRCDPISGHTALYWYRQSLGQGPEFLIYFQGTGAADDSGLPNDRFFAVRPEGSVSTLKIQRTERGDSAVYLCASRGTSGTGELFFGEGSRLTVL.

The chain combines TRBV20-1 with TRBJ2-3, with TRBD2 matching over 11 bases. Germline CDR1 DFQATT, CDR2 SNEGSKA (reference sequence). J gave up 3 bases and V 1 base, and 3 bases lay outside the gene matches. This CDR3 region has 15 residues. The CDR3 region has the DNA TGCAGTGCTAGAGTACTAGCGGGAGAGACAGATACGCAGTATTTT. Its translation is CSARVLAGETDTQYF.

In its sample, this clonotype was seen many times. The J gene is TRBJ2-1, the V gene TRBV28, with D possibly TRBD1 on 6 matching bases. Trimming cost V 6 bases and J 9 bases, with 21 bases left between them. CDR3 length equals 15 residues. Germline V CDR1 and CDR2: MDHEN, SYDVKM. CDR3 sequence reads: CASSRTQSGAIEQFF. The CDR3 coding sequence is TGTGCCAGCAGCCGTACCCAATCAGGGGCTATTGAGCAGTTCTTC. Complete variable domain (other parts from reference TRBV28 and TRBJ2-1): DVKVTQSSRYLVKRTGEKVFLECVQDMDHENMFWYRQDPGLGLRLIYFSYDVKMKEKGDIPEGYSVSREKKERFSLILESASTNQTSMYLCASSRTQSGAIEQFFGPGTRLTVL.

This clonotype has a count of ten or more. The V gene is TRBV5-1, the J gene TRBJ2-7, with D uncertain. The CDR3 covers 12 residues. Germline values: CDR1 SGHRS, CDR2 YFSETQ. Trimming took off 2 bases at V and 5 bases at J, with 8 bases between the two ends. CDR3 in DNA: TGCGCCAGCAGCTTACTCAGGAACGAGCAGTACTTC. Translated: CASSLLRNEQYF. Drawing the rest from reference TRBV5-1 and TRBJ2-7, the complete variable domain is KAGVTQTPRYLIKTRGQQVTLSCSPISGHRSVSWYQQTPGQGLQFLFEYFSETQRNKGNFPGRFSGRQFSNSRSEMNVSTLELGDSALYLCASSLLRNEQYFGPGTRLTVT.

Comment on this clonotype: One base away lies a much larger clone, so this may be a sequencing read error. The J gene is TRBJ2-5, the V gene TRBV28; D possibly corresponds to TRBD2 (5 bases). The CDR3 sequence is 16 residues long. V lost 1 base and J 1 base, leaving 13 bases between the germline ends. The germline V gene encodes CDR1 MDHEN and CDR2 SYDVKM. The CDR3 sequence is CASSLYLSGIQETQYF. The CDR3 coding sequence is TGTGCCAGCAGTTTATACCTATCGGGGATCCAAGAGACCCAGTACTTC. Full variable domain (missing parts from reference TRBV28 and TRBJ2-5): DVKVTQSSRYLVKRTGEKVFLECVQDMDHENMFWYRQDPGLGLRLIYFSYDVKMKEKGDIPEGYSVSREKKERFSLILESASTNQTSMYLCASSLYLSGIQETQYFGPGTRLLVL.

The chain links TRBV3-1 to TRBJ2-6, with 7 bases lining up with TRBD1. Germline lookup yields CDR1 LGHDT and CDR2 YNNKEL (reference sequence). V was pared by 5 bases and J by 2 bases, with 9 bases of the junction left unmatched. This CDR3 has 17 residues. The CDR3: CASSGRQGRAGANVLTF. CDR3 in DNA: TGTGCCAGCAGCGGGCGACAGGGACGGGCTGGGGCCAACGTCCTGACTTTC.

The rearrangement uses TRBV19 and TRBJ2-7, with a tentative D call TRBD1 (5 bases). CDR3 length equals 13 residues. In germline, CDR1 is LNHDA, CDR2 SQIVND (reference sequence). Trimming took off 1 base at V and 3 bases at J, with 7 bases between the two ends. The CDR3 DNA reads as TGTGCCAGTAGTATAGTACAGGACTACGAGCAGTACTTC. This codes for CASSIVQDYEQYF.

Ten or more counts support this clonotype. Here the CDR3 DNA reads TGTGCCAGCAGTTTACTGATTGAATCGCCTAAGCAGTTCTTC. Translated: CASSLLIESPKQFF. This chain connects TRBV7-9 to TRBJ2-1; no clear D. Deletions cut 6 bases from V and 11 bases from J, with 20 bases between. CDR1 and CDR2 (germline): SEHNR, FQNEAQ (reference sequence). This CDR3 comprises 14 residues.

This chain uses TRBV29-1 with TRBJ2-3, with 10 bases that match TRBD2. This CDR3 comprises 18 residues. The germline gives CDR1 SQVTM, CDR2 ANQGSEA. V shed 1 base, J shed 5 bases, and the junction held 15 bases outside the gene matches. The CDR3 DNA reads TGCAGCGTTGAAGGCCCAGTGCTAGCGGGAGATAAGGGAGATACGCAGTATTTT. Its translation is CSVEGPVLAGDKGDTQYF.

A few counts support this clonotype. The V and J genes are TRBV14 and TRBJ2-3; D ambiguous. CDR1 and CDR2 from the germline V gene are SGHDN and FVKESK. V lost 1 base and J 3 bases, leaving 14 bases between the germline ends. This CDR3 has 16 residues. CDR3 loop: CASSQGLTAHTDTQYF. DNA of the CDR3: TGTGCCAGCAGCCAAGGTCTTACAGCGCATACAGATACGCAGTATTTT.

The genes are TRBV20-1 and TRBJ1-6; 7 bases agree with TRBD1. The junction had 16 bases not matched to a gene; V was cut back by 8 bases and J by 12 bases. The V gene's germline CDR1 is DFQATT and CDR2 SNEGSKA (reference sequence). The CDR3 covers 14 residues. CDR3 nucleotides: TGCAGTACCGGCGCCCGAGACAGGGCAATACCCCTCCACTTT. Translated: CSTGARDRAIPLHF.

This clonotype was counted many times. DNA of the CDR3: TGTGCCAGCAGCACGCCGGGACAGGGCCATGCGACCCAGCATTTT. Protein product: CASSTPGQGHATQHF. The chain couples TRBV28 to TRBJ1-5; TRBD1 agrees at 9 bases. The junction had 14 bases not matched to a gene; V was cut back by 6 bases and J by 11 bases. The germline V gene encodes CDR1 MDHEN and CDR2 SYDVKM. CDR3 length: 15 amino acids.

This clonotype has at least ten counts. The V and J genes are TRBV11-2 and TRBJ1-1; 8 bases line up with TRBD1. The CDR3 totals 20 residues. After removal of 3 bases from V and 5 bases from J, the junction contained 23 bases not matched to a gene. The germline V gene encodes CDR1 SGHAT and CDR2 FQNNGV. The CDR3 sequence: CASSFGRGQPVRVRRTEAFF. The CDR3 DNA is TGTGCCAGCAGCTTCGGCAGGGGGCAGCCGGTAAGGGTAAGGCGGACTGAAGCTTTCTTT. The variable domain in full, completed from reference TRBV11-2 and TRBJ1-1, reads EAGVAQSPRYKIIEKRQSVAFWCNPISGHATLYWYQQILGQGPKLLIQFQNNGVVDDSQLPKDRFSAERLKGVDSTLKIQPAKLEDSAVYLCASSFGRGQPVRVRRTEAFFGQGTRLTVV.

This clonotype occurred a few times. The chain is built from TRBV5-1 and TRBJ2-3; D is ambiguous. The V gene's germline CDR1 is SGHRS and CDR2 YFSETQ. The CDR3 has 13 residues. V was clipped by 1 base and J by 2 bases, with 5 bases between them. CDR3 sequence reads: CASSLHNTDTQYF. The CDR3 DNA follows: TGCGCCAGCAGCTTGCACAACACAGATACGCAGTATTTT.

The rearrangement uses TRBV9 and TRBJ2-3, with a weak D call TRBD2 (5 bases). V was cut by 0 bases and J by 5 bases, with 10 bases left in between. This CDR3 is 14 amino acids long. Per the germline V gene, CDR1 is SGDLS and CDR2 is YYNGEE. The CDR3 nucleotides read TGTGCCAGCAGCGTAGGACAAGGGAGAGATACGCAGTATTTT. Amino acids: CASSVGQGRDTQYF.

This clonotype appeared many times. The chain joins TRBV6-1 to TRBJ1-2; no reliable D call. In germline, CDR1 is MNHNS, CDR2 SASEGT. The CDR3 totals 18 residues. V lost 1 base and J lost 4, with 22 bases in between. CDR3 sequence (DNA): TGTGCCAGCAGTGAAGTCCGGAATTGGGAGCTGAACCTCTATGGCTACACCTTC. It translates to CASSEVRNWELNLYGYTF.

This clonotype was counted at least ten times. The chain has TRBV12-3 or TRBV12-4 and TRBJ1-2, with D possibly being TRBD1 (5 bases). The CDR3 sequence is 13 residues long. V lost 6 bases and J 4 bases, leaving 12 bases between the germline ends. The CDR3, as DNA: TGTGCCAGCAGCCAGGACACTGTCTATGGCTACACCTTC. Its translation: CASSQDTVYGYTF.

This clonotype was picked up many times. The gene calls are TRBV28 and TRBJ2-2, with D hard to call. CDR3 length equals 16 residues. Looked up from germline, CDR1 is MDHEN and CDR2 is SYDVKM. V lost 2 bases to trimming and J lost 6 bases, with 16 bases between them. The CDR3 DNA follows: TGTGCCAGCAGTTTAGCCCTTCTCCGGCTCGCCGGGGAGCTGTTTTTT. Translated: CASSLALLRLAGELFF.

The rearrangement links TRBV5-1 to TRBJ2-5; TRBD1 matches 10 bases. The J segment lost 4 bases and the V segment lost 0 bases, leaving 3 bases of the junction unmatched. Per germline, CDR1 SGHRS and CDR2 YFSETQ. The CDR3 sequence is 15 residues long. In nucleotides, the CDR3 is TGCGCCAGCAGCTTGGGGACAGGGGGAGGAGAGACCCAGTACTTC. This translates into CASSLGTGGGETQYF.

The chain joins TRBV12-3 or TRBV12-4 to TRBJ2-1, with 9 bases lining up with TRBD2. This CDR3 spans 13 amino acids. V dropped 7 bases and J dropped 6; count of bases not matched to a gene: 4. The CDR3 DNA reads TGTGCCAGCATCCCGACTAGCGGCAATGAGCAGTTCTTC. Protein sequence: CASIPTSGNEQFF.